This passage covers 23 T cell receptor beta chains from one sample sequenced in a study of cytomegalovirus exposure and HLA in healthy donors. Researchers ran the PCR with 60 Vbeta and 13 Jbeta primers. This table comes from immunoSEQ multiplex PCR, and its TCRdb copy is limited to in-frame clones, with some not included. Here the sample spans 150,000 or so clones, about 85% being singletons. Sequenced material: PBMCs. The origin of the receptors is a woman aged 18-29 years in good health and CMV-seronegative.

On this clone itself: The junction shows a germline mismatch at one end, possibly a read error. The rearrangement joins TRBV5-1 to TRBJ2-1, with TRBD1 identical over 7 bases. CDR1 is SGHRS and CDR2 is YFSETQ in the germline V gene. This CDR3 spans 14 amino acids. CDR3 loop: CASSLDRGHNKQFF. The DNA of the CDR3 is TGCGCCAGCAGCTTGGACAGGGGACACAATAAGCAGTTCTTC.

V is TRBV10-3 and J is TRBJ1-6; TRBD1 matches at 9 bases. CDR1 is ENHRY, CDR2 SYGVKD, per germline. V lost 2 bases and J lost 7; bases outside the gene matches: 3. The CDR3 is 15 residues long. The CDR3 sequence: CAISEGDRANSPLHF. The DNA for the CDR3 is TGTGCCATCAGTGAGGGGGACAGGGCGAATTCACCCCTCCACTTT.

V usage is TRBV2 and J usage is TRBJ2-7; maybe TRBD2 (6 bases). The length of the CDR3 is 15 residues. V lost 6 bases to trimming and J lost 0 bases, with 15 bases between them. The V gene's germline CDR1 is SNHLY and CDR2 FYNNEI. Here the CDR3 reads CASSVLGRGSYEQYF. CDR3 coding DNA: TGTGCCAGCAGCGTACTCGGGAGAGGCTCCTACGAGCAGTACTTC. The full variable domain, in which reference TRBV2 and TRBJ2-7 provide the parts outside the CDR3, is EPEVTQTPSHQVTQMGQEVILRCVPISNHLYFYWYRQILGQKVEFLVSFYNNEISEKSEIFDDQFSVERPDGSNFTLKIRSTKLEDSAMYFCASSVLGRGSYEQYFGPGTRLTVT.

V gene TRBV7-2 combines with J gene TRBJ1-6; TRBD1 agrees at 7 bases. The length of the CDR3 is 15 residues. V was clipped by 1 base and J by 8 bases; unmatched bases: 5. In germline, CDR1 is SGHTA, CDR2 FQGNSA. As DNA, the CDR3 is TGTGCCAGCAGCTTAGAAAGGGGACAGCATTCACCCCTCCACTTT. This sequence encodes CASSLERGQHSPLHF.

DNA of the CDR3: TGTGCCAGCAGCTTACAGGGGCCGCCTAGCACCTTC. It codes for CASSLQGPPSTF. The chain uses TRBV7-2 and TRBJ1-2; D might be TRBD1 (6 bases). Germline V gene lookup returns CDR1 SGHTA and CDR2 FQGNSA. V lost 2 bases, J lost 13 bases, and 14 bases lay in between. CDR3 length equals 12 residues. The whole variable domain, filled in from reference TRBV7-2 and TRBJ1-2, reads GAGVSQSPSNKVTEKGKDVELRCDPISGHTALYWYRQSLGQGLEFLIYFQGNSAPDKSGLPSDRFSAERTGGSVSTLTIQRTQQEDSAVYLCASSLQGPPSTFGSGTRLTVV.

This clone appeared once. Germline is not matched at one junction end, which may reflect a read error. The genes are TRBV7-9 and TRBJ2-7, with D perhaps TRBD2 (5 bases). The CDR3 consists of 15 residues. Germline V gene data show CDR1 as SEHNR and CDR2 as FQNEAQ (reference sequence). The CDR3 DNA is TGTTCCAGCAGCTTTACCTGGACTTCGGAAGGCGAGCAGTACTTC. Translation: CSSSFTWTSEGEQYF.

The chain joins TRBV4-1 to TRBJ1-1, with D possibly being TRBD1 (5 bases). V shed 1 base and J shed 11 bases, with 14 bases lying between them. CDR1 is MGHRA and CDR2 is YSYEKL in the germline V gene. The CDR3 covers 13 residues. Written as DNA, the CDR3 is TGCGCCAGCAGCCAAGGGGGCCCATTAGGGGCTTTCTTT. This encodes CASSQGGPLGAFF.

CDR3 sequence: CASRLAGGPSNEQFF. CDR3 nucleotides: TGCGCCAGCCGTCTAGCGGGAGGGCCTTCGAATGAGCAGTTCTTC. The genes are TRBV10-1 and TRBJ2-1; 12 bases fit TRBD2. Germline lookup yields CDR1 WNHNN and CDR2 SYGVQD (reference sequence). The trim removed 8 bases at V and 7 bases at J, leaving 9 bases unmatched. This CDR3 has 15 amino acids.

This sequence joins TRBV5-4 and TRBJ2-5; TRBD1 agrees at 11 bases. The CDR3 length is 15 residues. J lost 2 bases, V lost 0 bases, and 0 bases had no gene match. Germline CDR1 and CDR2: SGHNT and YYREEE (reference sequence). The CDR3 here is CASSLGDRGQETQYF. Written as DNA, the CDR3 is TGTGCCAGCAGCTTGGGGGACAGGGGGCAAGAGACCCAGTACTTC. Full variable domain (rest looked up from reference TRBV5-4 and TRBJ2-5): ETGVTQSPTHLIKTRGQQVTLRCSSQSGHNTVSWYQQALGQGPQFIFQYYREEENGRGNFPPRFSGLQFPNYSSELNVNALELDDSALYLCASSLGDRGQETQYFGPGTRLLVL.

The chain couples TRBV7-3 to TRBJ2-1; D is unresolved. Germline CDR1 is SGHTA and CDR2 is FQGTGA. The CDR3 length is 14 residues. The germline V and J ends were trimmed by 2 bases and 8 bases, with 13 bases remaining between them. The CDR3 sequence is CASSLGLKSDEQFF. CDR3 sequence (DNA): TGTGCCAGCAGCTTAGGGCTTAAGTCCGATGAGCAGTTCTTC.

The chain carries TRBV28 and TRBJ1-1; D not resolved. Germline assignment: CDR1 MDHEN and CDR2 SYDVKM. Trimming stripped 6 bases from V and 0 bases from J, with 17 bases between. The CDR3 runs 16 residues. The CDR3, as DNA: TGTGCCAGCAGACTAGCCAAGGGATCATTGAACACTGAAGCTTTCTTT. Its translation is CASRLAKGSLNTEAFF.

The rearrangement uses TRBV11-3 and TRBJ2-3; the D gene is possibly TRBD1 (6 bases). CDR3 size: 15 residues. Germline CDR1 and CDR2: SGHNT and YENEEA. Trimming left V 5 bases short and J 4 bases short, with 16 bases between. The CDR3 spells CASSPDGGRADTQYF. DNA of the CDR3: TGTGCCAGCAGCCCAGATGGGGGCCGGGCAGATACGCAGTATTTT.

J is TRBJ1-2 and V is TRBV28; D not resolved. Per germline, CDR1 MDHEN and CDR2 SYDVKM. This CDR3 comprises 12 residues. V was trimmed by 2 bases and J by 4 bases, leaving 5 bases between them. CDR3 nucleotide sequence: TGTGCCAGCAGTTTAAATCGCTATGGCTACACCTTC. Amino acid sequence: CASSLNRYGYTF.

V and J are TRBV9 and TRBJ2-1; D not resolved. CDR1 and CDR2 from the germline V gene are SGDLS and YYNGEE. The CDR3 has 11 amino acids. With 4 bases removed from V and 10 bases from J, the gap between germline ends came to 9 bases. In DNA form, the CDR3 reads TGTGCCAGCAGCTCCGGCGGAGAGCAGTTCTTC. Translated, it gives CASSSGGEQFF.

The chain combines TRBV6-1 with TRBJ1-1, with 10 nucleotides matching TRBD1. Germline V CDR1 and CDR2: MNHNS, SASEGT. This CDR3 has 16 amino acids. V was clipped by 1 base and J by 6 bases; unmatched bases: 8. The CDR3 here is CASSEDSGTGVSEAFF. The CDR3 DNA is TGTGCCAGCAGTGAAGATAGCGGGACAGGGGTCTCTGAAGCTTTCTTT.

This clone was observed a single time. The chain has TRBV29-1 and TRBJ2-1; D is possibly TRBD1 (6 bases). Germline lookup yields CDR1 SQVTM and CDR2 ANQGSEA. V was clipped by 6 bases and J by 7 bases, with 16 bases between them. The CDR3 sequence is 13 residues long. Written as DNA, the CDR3 is TGCAGCGTCGATGGACAGCTCCGGAATGAGCAGTTCTTC. It specifies CSVDGQLRNEQFF.

This clone is a singleton in its sample. The chain uses TRBV7-2 and TRBJ2-7; maybe TRBD1 (6 bases). The length of the CDR3 is 13 residues. The germline V gene has CDR1 SGHTA and CDR2 FQGNSA. Trimming pared 5 bases from V and 6 bases from J, leaving 14 bases between. The DNA of the CDR3 is TGTGCCAGCAGCCTTTTAACCAGGGGCGAGCAGTACTTC. This translates into CASSLLTRGEQYF.

This clone was seen more than once but under ten times. This sequence joins TRBV25-1 and TRBJ1-2; TRBD1 is a possible D gene (6 bases). This CDR3 region has 13 residues. V lost 4 bases and J 3 bases, leaving 9 bases between the germline ends. Germline V gene sequence: CDR1 MGHDK, CDR2 SYGVNS. CDR3 nucleotide sequence: TGTGCCAGCAGTGCCGGACAGTACTATGGCTACACCTTC. Its protein product is CASSAGQYYGYTF.

The chain uses TRBV12-5 and TRBJ1-2; D possibly corresponds to TRBD1 (5 bases). Germline V gene data show CDR1 as LGHNT and CDR2 as FRNRAP. V was pared by 1 base and J by 4 bases, with 7 bases between. CDR3 length: 13 residues. In nucleotides, the CDR3 is TGTGCTAGTGGTTTGGAGACAGTCTATGGCTACACCTTC. Amino acid sequence: CASGLETVYGYTF.

The gene calls are TRBV30 and TRBJ1-3; a possible D gene is TRBD1 (5 bases). CDR1 and CDR2 (germline): GTSNPN, SVGIG (reference sequence). Trimming cost V 0 bases and J 0 bases, with 6 bases left between them. The CDR3 spans 14 residues. As DNA, the CDR3 is TGTGCCTGGAGTGTAGGGGACTCTGGAAACACCATATATTTT. Encoded protein: CAWSVGDSGNTIYF.

The genes are TRBV28 and TRBJ1-2, with a tentative D call TRBD1 (6 bases). Between the trimmed V and J ends, which lost 6 bases and 5 bases, there was a span of 37 bases. The CDR3 is 21 amino acids. Germline V CDR1 and CDR2: MDHEN, SYDVKM. The DNA for the CDR3 is TGTGCCAGCAGACCGGACAGCTCAATCCTTTTTACTGTCCACCGCCCATATGGCTACACCTTC. It yields the protein CASRPDSSILFTVHRPYGYTF.

V and J are TRBV29-1 and TRBJ1-2, with 8 positions matching TRBD1. Trimming removed 3 bases from V and 11 bases from J; junction bases left unmatched: 14. This CDR3 comprises 14 residues. CDR1 and CDR2 (germline): SQVTM, ANQGSEA. The CDR3 DNA reads TGCAGCGTTGAGGGTGGGGGGACAGGAGGAGGGTACACCTTC. It codes for CSVEGGGTGGGYTF. The full variable domain, completed using reference TRBV29-1 and TRBJ1-2, is SAVISQKPSRDICQRGTSLTIQCQVDSQVTMMFWYRQQPGQSLTLIATANQGSEATYESGFVIDKFPISRPNLTFSTLTVSNMSPEDSSIYLCSVEGGGTGGGYTFGSGTRLTVV.

This clone was recorded once. The CDR3 sequence: CAWTPRGRGLRDEQFF. The CDR3 DNA follows: TGTGCCTGGACCCCCCGGGGCAGGGGTTTACGGGATGAGCAGTTCTTC. The rearrangement links TRBV30 to TRBJ2-1; possible D gene TRBD1, 6 bases. In germline, CDR1 is GTSNPN, CDR2 SVGIG (reference sequence). CDR3 length: 16 residues. Trimming shortened V by 4 bases and J by 8 bases, and 24 bases separated the two germline ends. Based on the CDR3 plus reference TRBV30 and TRBJ2-1, the full variable domain is SQTIHQWPATLVQPVGSPLSLECTVEGTSNPNLYWYRQAAGRGLQLLFYSVGIGQISSEVPQNLSASRPQDRQFILSSKKLLLSDSGFYLCAWTPRGRGLRDEQFFGPGTRLTVL.